The next 6 T cell receptor beta chains were all read from a single sample in a study of blood T cell repertoires in COVID-19. This table comes from immunoSEQ multiplex PCR, and its TCRdb copy is limited to in-frame clones, with some not included. The sample shows under 150,000 clones, 88% of them seen only once. The sample comprised peripheral blood. The source of these receptors is a man aged 45-65 years with acute or convalescent COVID-19.

This sequence joins TRBV6-5 and TRBJ1-3; D is perhaps TRBD1 (6 bases). Germline CDR1 MNHEY, CDR2 SVGAGI. V was trimmed by 6 bases and J by 3 bases, leaving 15 bases between them. This CDR3 contains 15 residues. CDR3: CASSRAGGFGNTIYF. The CDR3 DNA reads as TGTGCCAGCAGCAGGGCGGGGGGCTTTGGAAACACCATATATTTT.

The V gene is TRBV5-8, the J gene TRBJ2-3, with 7 positions matching TRBD2. The CDR3 totals 15 residues. V trimming: 4 bases; J trimming: 2 bases; junction bases outside the gene matches: 7. Germline CDR1 reads SGHTS; CDR2 reads YDEGEE. The CDR3 coding sequence is TGTGCCAGCAGCAAAAGCGGGACCTTCACAGATACGCAGTATTTT. The encoded protein is CASSKSGTFTDTQYF.

The rearrangement uses TRBV5-4 and TRBJ2-5, with a weak D call TRBD2 (6 bases). This CDR3 region has 14 residues. Trimming took off 0 bases at V and 5 bases at J, with 11 bases between the two ends. Germline CDR1 is SGHNT and CDR2 is YYREEE (reference sequence). The CDR3 DNA sequence: TGTGCCAGCAGCTTGGCGGGAGCGATGGAGACCCAGTACTTC. This codes for CASSLAGAMETQYF.

As regards this clone: Other nucleotide sequences in the sample specify the same CDR3. The chain is built from TRBV5-1 and TRBJ2-2; 11 bases are shared with TRBD2. The germline V gene has CDR1 SGHRS and CDR2 YFSETQ. The CDR3 is 15 residues long. Trimming took 1 base from V and 6 from J; bases not matched to a gene: 2. CDR3 residues: CASSLLAGGPGELFF. The CDR3 DNA follows: TGCGCCAGCAGCTTGTTAGCGGGAGGGCCCGGGGAGCTGTTTTTT.

V gene TRBV19 combines with J gene TRBJ2-7; 10 bases align to TRBD2. The ends lost 5 bases at V and 4 bases at J; junction bases unmatched: 8. Germline V gene sequence: CDR1 LNHDA, CDR2 SQIVND (reference sequence). The CDR3 has 15 residues. CDR3 in DNA: TGTGCCAGTAGTGCTAGCGGGAGCTCCAAGTACGAGCAGTACTTC. Amino acid sequence: CASSASGSSKYEQYF.

The chain recombines TRBV18 with TRBJ2-7; D is perhaps TRBD1 (7 bases). V shed 6 bases and J shed 2 bases, with 14 bases lying between them. From germline, CDR1 is KGHSH and CDR2 LQKENI. The CDR3 is made up of 14 amino acids. The CDR3, as DNA: TGTGCCAGCTCGGCGGGACAGCAGACCTACGAGCAGTACTTC. It codes for CASSAGQQTYEQYF.